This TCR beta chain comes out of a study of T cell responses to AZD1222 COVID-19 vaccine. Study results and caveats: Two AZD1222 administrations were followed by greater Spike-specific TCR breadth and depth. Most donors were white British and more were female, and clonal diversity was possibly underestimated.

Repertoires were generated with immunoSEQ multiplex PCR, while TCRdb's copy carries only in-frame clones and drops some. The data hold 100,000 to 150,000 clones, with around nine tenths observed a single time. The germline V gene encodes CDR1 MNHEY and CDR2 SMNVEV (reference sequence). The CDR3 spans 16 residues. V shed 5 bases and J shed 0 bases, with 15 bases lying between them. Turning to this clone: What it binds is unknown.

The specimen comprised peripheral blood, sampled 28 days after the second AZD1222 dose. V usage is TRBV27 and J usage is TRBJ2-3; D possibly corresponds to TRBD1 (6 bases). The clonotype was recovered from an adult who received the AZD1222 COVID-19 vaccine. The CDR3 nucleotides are TGTGCCAGCAGTCCCGGGACAAGTGCTAGCACAGATACGCAGTATTTT. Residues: CASSPGTSASTDTQYF.